This T cell receptor (beta chain) was profiled in a study of OX40 agonist ivuxolimab in advanced cancers. In the study overall: Ivuxolimab was administered intravenously to patients at 0.01 to 10 mg/kg every 2 weeks.

Here immunoSEQ multiplex PCR was the method, and the copy in TCRdb shows in-frame clones only, minus some. The sample lists tens of thousands of clones; 65% to 75% were seen once. The CDR3 totals 13 residues. CDR1 SGHRS and CDR2 YFSETQ come from the germline V gene. V dropped 4 bases and J dropped 2; count of bases not matched to a gene: 2. This clone turned up a few times. The chain combines TRBV5-1 with TRBJ1-2; 7 nucleotides match TRBD1. Sample: CD4+ or CD8+ T cells sorted from blood, taken in a trial of the OX40 agonist ivuxolimab. This TCR was recovered from an adult with an advanced solid tumor such as melanoma, head and neck, liver or kidney cancer. This CDR3 reads CASSQTGNYGYTF. The DNA of the CDR3 is TGCGCCAGCAGCCAGACAGGGAACTATGGCTACACCTTC.